This TCR beta chain was captured in a study of beta chain features in type 1 diabetes. V trimming: 5 bases; J trimming: 4 bases; junction bases outside the gene matches: 9. Germline CDR1 and CDR2: MGHRA and YSYEKL. The CDR3 sequence is 15 residues long. Sorting of CD4+ naive, central memory, regulatory and stem cell-like memory cells was performed via CD45RO/CCR7/CD25/CD127/CD95/CD27. All of the isolated RNA was reverse transcribed, so expressed TCRB transcripts were sequenced. Libraries were prepared by immunoSEQ multiplex PCR; TCRdb keeps only in-frame clonotypes and omits some of them. The sample holds under 50,000 clones; over 50% are singletons and the top ten take over 2%.

The V and J genes are TRBV4-1 and TRBJ1-2, with 8 bases fitting TRBD1. The clonotype was recovered from a woman between 18 and 29 years old in good health. Sequenced sample: Tregs from blood. The CDR3 here is CASSTRTGPPYGYTF. In nucleotides, the CDR3 is TGCGCCAGCAGCACCCGGACAGGGCCACCCTATGGCTACACCTTC.